Listed below are T cell receptor beta chains from one sample, sequenced in a study of blood T cell repertoires in COVID-19. Some clones are missing from TCRdb's copy, which holds only in-frame ones; the method was immunoSEQ multiplex PCR. The sample includes around 89,000 clones, 80% to 90% of them seen just once. The sequenced sample consisted of peripheral blood. Receptors were obtained from a man in his forties or fifties with acute or convalescent COVID-19. CDR3s include the opening cysteine and the closing phenylalanine or tryptophan. D genes are given only for firm matches. Where a row states a size, it is once, few, many or the class of an expanded clone; other rows omit it.

TRBV28	NA	TRBD2	TRBJ2-7	TGTGCCAGCAGTTTATCCCAGCGGGGGGGCCACGAGCAGTACTTC	CASSLSQRGGHEQYF
TRBV5-5	NA	NA	TRBJ2-7	TGTACCAGCAGCTACAACTACGAGCAGTACTTC	CTSSYNYEQYF
TRBV7-9	NA	TRBD2	TRBJ2-1	TGTGCCAGCAGCTCGCCCGGGGGGGCCGGTAATGAGCAGTTCTTC	CASSSPGGAGNEQFF
TRBV5-1	NA	TRBD1	TRBJ1-5	TGCGCCAGCAGCTGGACAGGGGGTAGCAATCAGCCCCAGCATTTT	CASSWTGGSNQPQHF
TRBV7-8	NA	TRBD1	TRBJ1-5	TGTGCCAGCAGCTTGGCCAGGGGGCGGTTGAGCAATCAGCCCCAGCATTTT	CASSLARGRLSNQPQHF
TRBV7-9	NA	NA	TRBJ1-1	TGTGCCAGCATTGGCACGGGCACTGAAGCTTTCTTT	CASIGTGTEAFF
TRBV5-1	NA	NA	TRBJ2-2	TGCGCCAGCAGCTTAGACAGGTTGGGGACCGGGGAGCTGTTTTTT	CASSLDRLGTGELFF
TRBV15	NA	NA	TRBJ1-5	TGTGCCACCCAGGTGGGCAATCAGCCCCAGCATTTT	CATQVGNQPQHF
TRBV6-5	NA	NA	TRBJ1-5	TGTGCCAGCGGGTGGAAGGGGGATCAGCCCCAGCATTTT	CASGWKGDQPQHF
TRBV15	NA	TRBD1	TRBJ1-5	TGTGCCACCAGCGTCGTGGGACAGTCCGGCCAGCCCCAGCATTTT	CATSVVGQSGQPQHF
TRBV7-9	NA	NA	TRBJ1-2	TGTGCCAGCAGCTCGCAGGGTCAAGCCAACTATGGCTACACCTTC	CASSSQGQANYGYTF
TRBV7-9	NA	TRBD1	TRBJ2-1	TGTGCCAGCGCCCCCGACAGGGGTAGTAACAATGAGCAGTTCTTC	CASAPDRGSNNEQFF
TRBV7-9	NA	TRBD2	TRBJ2-1	TGTGCCAGCAGCTTAGCGGGACTAGCCAATGAGCAGTTCTTC	CASSLAGLANEQFF
TRBV12-5	NA	NA	TRBJ2-5	TGTGCTAGTGGTTTCCCGGCGGGAGAGACCCAGTACTTC	CASGFPAGETQYF
TRBV2	NA	TRBD1	TRBJ1-2	TGTGCCAGCAGGAGGGGGCAGGATGCCTATGGCTACACCTTC	CASRRGQDAYGYTF
TRBV29-1	NA	NA	TRBJ1-3	TGCAGCGTTGGACGGGATTCTGGAAACACCATATATTTT	CSVGRDSGNTIYF
TRBV29-1	once	TRBD1	TRBJ1-2	TGCAGCGTTCAGACAGGGGACTATGGCTACACCTTC	CSVQTGDYGYTF
TRBV5-1	NA	NA	TRBJ1-1	TGCGCCAGCAGCTTGGCCGAAGTAGGGGGATTGAACACTGAAGCTTTCTTT	CASSLAEVGGLNTEAFF
TRBV5-1	NA	NA	TRBJ1-1	TGCGCCAGCAGCTTGGATGTCGGTAGGAACACTGAAGCTTTCTTT	CASSLDVGRNTEAFF
TRBV29-1	NA	TRBD2	TRBJ2-3	TGCAGCGTTGAAGATCTTCTAGGGAGGGGCGGCACAGATACGCAGTATTTT	CSVEDLLGRGGTDTQYF
TRBV12-3/TRBV12-4	NA	TRBD1	TRBJ1-2	TGTGCCAGCAGTTTTATGGGGGACAGTGGCTACACCTTC	CASSFMGDSGYTF
TRBV19	once	TRBD1	TRBJ2-3	TGTGCCAGTAGTATCCGTGGGGCAGGGGGAGATACGCAGTATTTT	CASSIRGAGGDTQYF
TRBV6-6	NA	TRBD1	TRBJ1-1	TGTGCCAGCAGTGTTACAGGGGGCACTGAAGCTTTCTTT	CASSVTGGTEAFF
TRBV5-4	NA	TRBD2	TRBJ2-5	TGTGCCAGCCTGAGAGCGGGGGGGCCGCAAGAGACCCAGTACTTC	CASLRAGGPQETQYF
TRBV2	NA	NA	TRBJ2-7	TGTGCCAGCAGGGAAGGGGAGTACGAGCAGTACTTC	CASREGEYEQYF
TRBV3-1/TRBV3-2	NA	TRBD2	TRBJ2-1	TGTGCCAGCAGCCAAGCGAAGGGACTAGCGGGGAGCGATGAGCAGTTCTTC	CASSQAKGLAGSDEQFF
TRBV29-1	NA	NA	TRBJ2-1	TGCAGCGGTTGGAGGAACAATGAGCAGTTCTTC	CSGWRNNEQFF
TRBV30	NA	TRBD1	TRBJ2-3	TGTGCCTGGAGTAAGGGACAGAGCACAGATACGCAGTATTTT	CAWSKGQSTDTQYF
TRBV9	NA	TRBD2	TRBJ2-2	TGTGCCAGCAGCCCCCAGTTAGCGGGGGGGAACACCGGGGAGCTGTTTTTT	CASSPQLAGGNTGELFF